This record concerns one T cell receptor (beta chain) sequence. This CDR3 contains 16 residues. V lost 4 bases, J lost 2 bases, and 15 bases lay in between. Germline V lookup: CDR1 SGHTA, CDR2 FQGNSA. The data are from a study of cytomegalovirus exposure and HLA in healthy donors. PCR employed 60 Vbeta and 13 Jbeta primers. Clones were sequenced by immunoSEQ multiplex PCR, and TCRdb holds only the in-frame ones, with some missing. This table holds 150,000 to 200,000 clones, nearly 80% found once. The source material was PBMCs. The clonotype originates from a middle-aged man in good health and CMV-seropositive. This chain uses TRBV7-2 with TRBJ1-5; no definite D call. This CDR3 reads CASSYYDSRGNQPQHF. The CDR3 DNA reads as TGTGCCAGCAGCTACTATGATTCTCGGGGCAATCAGCCCCAGCATTTT. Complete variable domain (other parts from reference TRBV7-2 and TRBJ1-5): GAGVSQSPSNKVTEKGKDVELRCDPISGHTALYWYRQSLGQGLEFLIYFQGNSAPDKSGLPSDRFSAERTGGSVSTLTIQRTQQEDSAVYLCASSYYDSRGNQPQHFGDGTRLSIL.